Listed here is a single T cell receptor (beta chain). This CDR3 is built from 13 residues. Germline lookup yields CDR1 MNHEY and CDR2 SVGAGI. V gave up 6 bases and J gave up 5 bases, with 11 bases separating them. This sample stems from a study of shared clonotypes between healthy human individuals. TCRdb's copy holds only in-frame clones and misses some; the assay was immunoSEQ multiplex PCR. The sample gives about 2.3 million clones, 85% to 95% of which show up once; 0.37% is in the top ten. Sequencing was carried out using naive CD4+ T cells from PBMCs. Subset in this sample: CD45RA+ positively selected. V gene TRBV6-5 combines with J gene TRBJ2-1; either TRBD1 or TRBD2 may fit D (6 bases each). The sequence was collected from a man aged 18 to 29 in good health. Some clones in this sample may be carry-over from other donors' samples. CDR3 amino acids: CASRRGQDNEQFF. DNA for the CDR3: TGTGCCAGCAGACGGGGGCAGGACAATGAGCAGTTCTTC.